The subject of this entry is one TCR beta chain. The antigen is undetermined. The source of the sample is a study of T cell responses to AZD1222 COVID-19 vaccine. General study results and limits: CD4 TCRs covered the whole spike, strongest at regions 160-218 and 743-854. Sampled repertoires all dated from after the peak T cell response. The donor cohort was predominantly white British with a female majority, and clonal diversity may have been underestimated. Per reports, nearly half of all spike-specific TCRs target regions that are unmutated in variants.

This CDR3 has 13 amino acids. Trimming stripped 6 bases from V and 4 bases from J, with 10 bases between. The data were produced by immunoSEQ multiplex PCR, yet TCRdb's version contains in-frame clones alone and is incomplete. The sample yields 120,000 or so clones, approximately 85% seen once. Sequenced material: peripheral blood, taken on day 0 of AZD1222 vaccination. This receptor was obtained from an adult in good health. The J gene is TRBJ1-5, the V gene TRBV12-3 or TRBV12-4; D call uncertain. CDR3 bases: TGTGCCAGCAGAAATCAAGGGAATCAGCCCCAGCATTTT. Its translation is CASRNQGNQPQHF.